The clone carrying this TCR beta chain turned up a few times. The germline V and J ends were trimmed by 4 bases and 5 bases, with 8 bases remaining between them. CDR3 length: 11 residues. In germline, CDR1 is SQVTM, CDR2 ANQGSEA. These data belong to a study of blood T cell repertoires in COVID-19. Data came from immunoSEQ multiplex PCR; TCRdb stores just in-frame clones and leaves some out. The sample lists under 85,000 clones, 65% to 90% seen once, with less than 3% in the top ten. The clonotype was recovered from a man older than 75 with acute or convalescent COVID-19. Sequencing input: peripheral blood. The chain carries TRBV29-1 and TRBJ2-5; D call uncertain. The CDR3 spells CSVATEETQYF. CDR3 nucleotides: TGCAGCGTTGCTACAGAGGAGACCCAGTACTTC.